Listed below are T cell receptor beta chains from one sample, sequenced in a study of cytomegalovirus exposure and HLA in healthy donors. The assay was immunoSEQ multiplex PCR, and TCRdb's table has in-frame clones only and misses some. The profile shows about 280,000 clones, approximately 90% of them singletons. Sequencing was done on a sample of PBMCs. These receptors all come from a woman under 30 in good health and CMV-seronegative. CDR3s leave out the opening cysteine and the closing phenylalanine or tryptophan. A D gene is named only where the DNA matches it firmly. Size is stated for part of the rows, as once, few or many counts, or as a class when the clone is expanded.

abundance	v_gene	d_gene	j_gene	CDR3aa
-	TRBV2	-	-	ASSAAGFRYEQY
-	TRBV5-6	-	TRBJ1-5	ASSLAGGSNQPQH
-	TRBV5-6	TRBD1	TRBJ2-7	ASSSATGSSYEQY
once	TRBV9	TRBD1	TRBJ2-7	ASSVGGVGTVEQY
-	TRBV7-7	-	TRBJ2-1	ASSPDTLSYNEQF
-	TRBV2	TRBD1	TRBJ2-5	ASSGRQGQSETQY
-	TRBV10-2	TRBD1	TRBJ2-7	ASSELGQEPYEQY
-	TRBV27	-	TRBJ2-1	ASSPMGGAALYNEQF
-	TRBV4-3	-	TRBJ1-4	ASSLRANEKLF
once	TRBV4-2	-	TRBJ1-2	ASSQVAGDGYT
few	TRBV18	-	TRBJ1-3	ASSTGSSGNTIY
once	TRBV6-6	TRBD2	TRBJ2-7	ASSTRRGTTYEQY
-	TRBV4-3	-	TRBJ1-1	ASSQRVTENTEAF
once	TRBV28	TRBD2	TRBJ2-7	ASSLALGLAGTSNYEQY
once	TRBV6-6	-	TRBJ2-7	ASSSPDKTYEQY
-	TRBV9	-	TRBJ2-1	ASNLVGGEWNEQF
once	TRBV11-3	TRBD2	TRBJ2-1	ASSLEGGVNEQF
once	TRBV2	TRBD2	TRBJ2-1	ASAQRVGTSGNEQF
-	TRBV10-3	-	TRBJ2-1	AISPAGVYNEQF
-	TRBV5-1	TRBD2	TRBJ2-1	ASTGEGLAGNEQF
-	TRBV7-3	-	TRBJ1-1	ASSPTAAANTEAF
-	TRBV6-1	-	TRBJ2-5	ASSENMQGSETQY
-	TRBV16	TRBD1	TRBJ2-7	ASSHTGGYEQY
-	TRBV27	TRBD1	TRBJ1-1	ASSLMRQGVNTEAF
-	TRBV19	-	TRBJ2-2	AVVGPTGHRTGELF
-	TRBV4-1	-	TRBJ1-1	ASSQDPAVLTSEAF
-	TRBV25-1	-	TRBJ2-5	ASADYFRTQY
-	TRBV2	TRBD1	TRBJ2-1	ASRMDRGTYNEQF
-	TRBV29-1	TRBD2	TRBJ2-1	SGVAGAIGNEQF
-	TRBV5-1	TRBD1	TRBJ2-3	ASSSQGTGGGDTQY
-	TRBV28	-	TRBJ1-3	ASSLTSSGNTIY
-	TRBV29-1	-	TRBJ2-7	SVEGGYEQY
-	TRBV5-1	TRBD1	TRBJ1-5	ASSPGTGGGSNQPQH
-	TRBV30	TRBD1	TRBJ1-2	AWSVLGQGLDGYT
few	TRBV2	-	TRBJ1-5	ASSVRHLSNQPQH
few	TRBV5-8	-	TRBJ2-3	ASSLFPSTDTQY
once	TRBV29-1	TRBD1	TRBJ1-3	SVVEGAPGNTIY
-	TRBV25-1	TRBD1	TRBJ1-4	ASSERGGVTNEKLF
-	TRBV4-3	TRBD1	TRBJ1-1	ASSPGAGGRSTEAF
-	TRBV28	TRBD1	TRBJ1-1	ASSLPGQGFGAF
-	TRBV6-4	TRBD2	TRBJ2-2	ASSDSHRLAGNTGELF
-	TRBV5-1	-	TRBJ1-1	ASSLAAGQNSEAF
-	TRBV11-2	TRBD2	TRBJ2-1	ASSLDTSVGGSSYNEQF
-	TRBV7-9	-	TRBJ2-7	ASSLQLNEQY
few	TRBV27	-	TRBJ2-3	ASSFRETGTDTQY
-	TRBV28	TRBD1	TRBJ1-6	ASSFLTGRYSPLH
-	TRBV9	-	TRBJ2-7	ASSGPGGIAYEQY
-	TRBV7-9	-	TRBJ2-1	ASSPGRGALDEQF
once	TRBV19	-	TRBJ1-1	ASSSKRSTEAF
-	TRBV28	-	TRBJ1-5	ASKQGRLEPQH
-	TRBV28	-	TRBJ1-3	ASSLEAGNTIY
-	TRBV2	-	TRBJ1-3	ASSEGSGHRNTIY
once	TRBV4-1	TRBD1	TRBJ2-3	ASSHRTGSLDTQY
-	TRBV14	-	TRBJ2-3	ASSLQWGLTDTQY
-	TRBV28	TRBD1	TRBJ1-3	ASSLEGGTGNTIY
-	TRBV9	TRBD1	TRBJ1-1	ASSPGTGGNTEAF